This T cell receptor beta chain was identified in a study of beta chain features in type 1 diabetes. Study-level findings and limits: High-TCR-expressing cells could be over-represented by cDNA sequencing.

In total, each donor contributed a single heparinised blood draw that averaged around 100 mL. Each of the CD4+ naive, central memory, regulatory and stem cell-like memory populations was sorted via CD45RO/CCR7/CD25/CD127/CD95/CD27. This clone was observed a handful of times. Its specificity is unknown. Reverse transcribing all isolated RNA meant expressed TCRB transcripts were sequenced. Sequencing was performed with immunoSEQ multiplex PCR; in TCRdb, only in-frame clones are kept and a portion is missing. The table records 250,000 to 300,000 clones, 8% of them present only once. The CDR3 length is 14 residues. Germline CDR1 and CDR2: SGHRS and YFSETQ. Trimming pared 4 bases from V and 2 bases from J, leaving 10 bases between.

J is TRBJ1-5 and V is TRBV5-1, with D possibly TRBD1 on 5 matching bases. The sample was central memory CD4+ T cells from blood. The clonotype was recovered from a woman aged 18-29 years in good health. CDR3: CASSPRGGNQPQHF. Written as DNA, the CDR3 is TGCGCCAGCAGCCCACGGGGGGGCAATCAGCCCCAGCATTTT. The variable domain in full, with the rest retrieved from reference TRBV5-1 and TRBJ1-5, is KAGVTQTPRYLIKTRGQQVTLSCSPISGHRSVSWYQQTPGQGLQFLFEYFSETQRNKGNFPGRFSGRQFSNSRSEMNVSTLELGDSALYLCASSPRGGNQPQHFGDGTRLSIL.